Shown below are 13 T cell receptor beta chains from a single sample sequenced in a study of Ad26.COV2.S vaccination and SARS-CoV-2 variants. Treatment described: approximately 18 received Ad26.COV2.S at low or high dose, single or two shots; several received placebo; per-sample allocation not given. All samples were drawn on day 63, counting from the first vaccine or placebo injection. Some clones are missing from TCRdb's copy, which holds only in-frame ones; the method was immunoSEQ multiplex PCR. The data show roughly 700,000 clones, roughly 90% seen once. The specimen comprised peripheral blood, sampled in a trial of Ad26.COV2.S vaccine versus placebo. Source of these receptors: a person between 18 and 60 years old who received the Ad26.COV2.S COVID-19 vaccine or a placebo.

The chain couples TRBV13 to TRBJ2-7; the match to TRBD1 covers 7 bases. Germline V gene data show CDR1 as PRHDT and CDR2 as FYEKMQ (reference sequence). V shed 7 bases, J shed 2 bases, and the junction held 5 bases outside the gene matches. The CDR3 length is 13 residues. CDR3 in DNA: TGTGCCAGCACCATGGGACAGACCTACGAGCAGTACTTC. It is translated as CASTMGQTYEQYF.

The rearrangement joins TRBV18 to TRBJ2-2; 8 bases agree with TRBD2. V gave up 8 bases and J gave up 4 bases; unmatched junction bases: 9. CDR3 length: 15 residues. Germline CDR1 KGHSH, CDR2 LQKENI. In DNA form, the CDR3 reads TGTGCCAGCACCAAGAGCGGGAGTCGCACCGGGGAGCTGTTTTTT. It codes for CASTKSGSRTGELFF.

The chain employs TRBV19 and TRBJ1-5; D might be TRBD1 (5 bases). The germline V gene has CDR1 LNHDA and CDR2 SQIVND (reference sequence). V lost 3 bases and J lost 2, with 11 bases in between. CDR3 length: 15 amino acids. The CDR3 loop is CASSMIGEGNQPQHF. Written as DNA, the CDR3 is TGTGCCAGTAGTATGATAGGGGAGGGCAATCAGCCCCAGCATTTT. Full variable domain (missing parts from reference TRBV19 and TRBJ1-5): DGGITQSPKYLFRKEGQNVTLSCEQNLNHDAMYWYRQDPGQGLRLIYYSQIVNDFQKGDIAEGYSVSREKKESFPLTVTSAQKNPTAFYLCASSMIGEGNQPQHFGDGTRLSIL.

The V gene is TRBV10-3, the J gene TRBJ1-2, with D possibly TRBD1 on 5 matching bases. The CDR3 spans 14 residues. The V end was cut by 7 bases, the J end by 3 bases, with 15 bases between. Germline lookup yields CDR1 ENHRY and CDR2 SYGVKD. This CDR3 reads CAITHEGFDYGYTF. The CDR3 nucleotides read TGTGCCATCACGCACGAGGGGTTCGACTATGGCTACACCTTC.

J is TRBJ2-2 and V is TRBV6-5; D not resolved. The germline V gene encodes CDR1 MNHEY and CDR2 SVGAGI. Trimming left V 7 bases short and J 3 bases short, with 12 bases between. The CDR3 consists of 14 residues. For the CDR3, the DNA is TGTGCCAGCACGGAGAAGGGTGACACCGGGGAGCTGTTTTTT. Amino acid sequence: CASTEKGDTGELFF.

V usage is TRBV30 and J usage is TRBJ1-4; no clear D. This CDR3 spans 16 amino acids. From germline, CDR1 is GTSNPN and CDR2 SVGIG (reference sequence). V lost 2 bases, J lost 6 bases, and 19 bases lay in between. The CDR3 is CAWSRAEGRGYEKLFF. For the CDR3, the DNA is TGTGCCTGGAGTCGGGCGGAGGGAAGAGGTTATGAAAAACTGTTTTTT.

The rearrangement links TRBV2 to TRBJ1-5, with 8 bases aligning to TRBD1. V lost 5 bases, J lost 0 bases, and 15 bases stayed unmatched. The CDR3 spans 19 residues. CDR1 and CDR2 from the germline V gene are SNHLY and FYNNEI. The CDR3 is CASSSLSGQEDYSNQPQHF. The CDR3 nucleotides read TGTGCCAGCAGTTCGCTATCGGGACAGGAAGATTATAGCAATCAGCCCCAGCATTTT. Full variable domain (remainder filled in from reference TRBV2 and TRBJ1-5): EPEVTQTPSHQVTQMGQEVILRCVPISNHLYFYWYRQILGQKVEFLVSFYNNEISEKSEIFDDQFSVERPDGSNFTLKIRSTKLEDSAMYFCASSSLSGQEDYSNQPQHFGDGTRLSIL.

This chain connects TRBV18 to TRBJ2-2; D is perhaps TRBD2 (6 bases). This CDR3 region has 14 residues. V was clipped by 2 bases and J by 6 bases, with 10 bases between them. Looked up from germline, CDR1 is KGHSH and CDR2 is LQKENI. DNA of the CDR3: TGTGCCAGCTCACCAGCGGGGTTCGCCGGGGAGCTGTTTTTT. This gives the protein CASSPAGFAGELFF. The variable domain in full, with the rest retrieved from reference TRBV18 and TRBJ2-2, is NAGVMQNPRHLVRRRGQEARLRCSPMKGHSHVYWYRQLPEEGLKFMVYLQKENIIDESGMPKERFSAEFPKEGPSILRIQQVVRGDSAAYFCASSPAGFAGELFFGEGSRLTVL.

Of note for this clone: The junction and the germline gene differ at one end; a read error may be behind it. The gene calls are TRBV18 and TRBJ2-7; 11 positions agree with TRBD1. Germline V gene data show CDR1 as KGHSH and CDR2 as LQKENI. CDR3 length: 16 residues. The CDR3 here is CASSPPTGTGGYEQYF. DNA of the CDR3: TGTGCCAGCTCACCACCAACCGGGACAGGGGGATACGAACAGTACTTC.

The chain uses TRBV11-3 and TRBJ2-7, with D maybe TRBD1 (5 bases). The V end lost 3 bases, the J end lost 1 base, and 7 bases lay between the germline ends. CDR3 length: 13 residues. In germline, CDR1 is SGHNT, CDR2 YENEEA. The CDR3 is CASSLGRSYEQYF. CDR3 sequence (DNA): TGTGCCAGCAGCTTGGGGCGGTCCTACGAGCAGTACTTC.

The V call is TRBV2, the J call TRBJ2-3; 10 bases are a match to TRBD2. Trimming took 5 bases from V and 2 from J; bases not matched to a gene: 10. Germline CDR1 and CDR2: SNHLY and FYNNEI. This CDR3 comprises 17 residues. CDR3 amino acids: CASSWNPSGGNTDTQYF. The DNA for the CDR3 is TGTGCCAGCAGTTGGAACCCTAGCGGGGGCAACACAGATACGCAGTATTTT.

This chain uses TRBV24-1 with TRBJ2-7; a possible D gene is TRBD1 (8 bases). The CDR3 is made up of 16 amino acids. Germline values: CDR1 KGHDR, CDR2 SFDVKD. The V end was cut by 2 bases, the J end by 5 bases, with 18 bases between. CDR3 in DNA: TGTGCCACCAGTGATTCCCTGGACAGGGAGGGCAACGAGCAGTACTTC. The encoded protein is CATSDSLDREGNEQYF.

V gene TRBV30 combines with J gene TRBJ2-2; D is undetermined. Per the germline V gene, CDR1 is GTSNPN and CDR2 is SVGIG (reference sequence). There are 13 residues in the CDR3. The V end was cut by 1 base, the J end by 6 bases, with 9 bases between. In DNA, the CDR3 is TGTGCCTGGAGTGGTCTTCTGGCCGGGGAGCTGTTTTTT. Protein sequence: CAWSGLLAGELFF. The variable domain in full, with the rest retrieved from reference TRBV30 and TRBJ2-2, is SQTIHQWPATLVQPVGSPLSLECTVEGTSNPNLYWYRQAAGRGLQLLFYSVGIGQISSEVPQNLSASRPQDRQFILSSKKLLLSDSGFYLCAWSGLLAGELFFGEGSRLTVL.